This T cell receptor beta chain was observed in a study of cytomegalovirus exposure and HLA in healthy donors. All donors participated as healthy donors of bone marrow. CDR1 and CDR2 (germline): SGHDT, YYEEEE. Trimming left V 0 bases short and J 4 bases short, with 10 bases between. The CDR3 contains 14 residues. In this sample, this clone turned up once. PCR amplification relied on 60 Vbeta primers (plus 13 Jbeta primers). Libraries were prepared by immunoSEQ multiplex PCR; TCRdb keeps only in-frame clonotypes and omits some of them. The sample includes some 95,000 clones, around 71% of them seen just once.

The chain links TRBV5-6 to TRBJ1-1, with D hard to call. Sequenced material: PBMCs. The source of this sequence is a man aged 25 to 40 in good health and CMV-seronegative. CDR3 sequence: CASSLANQATEAFF. CDR3 coding DNA: TGTGCCAGCAGCTTGGCCAATCAGGCCACTGAAGCTTTCTTT.